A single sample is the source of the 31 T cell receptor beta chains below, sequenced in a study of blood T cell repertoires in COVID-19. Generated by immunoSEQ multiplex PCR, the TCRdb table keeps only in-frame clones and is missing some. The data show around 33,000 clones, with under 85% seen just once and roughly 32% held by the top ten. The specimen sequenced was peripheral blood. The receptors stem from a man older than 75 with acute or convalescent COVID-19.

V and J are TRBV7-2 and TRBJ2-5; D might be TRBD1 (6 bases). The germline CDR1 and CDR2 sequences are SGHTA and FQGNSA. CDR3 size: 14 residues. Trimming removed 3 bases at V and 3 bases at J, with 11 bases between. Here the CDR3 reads CASSLRGLEETQYF. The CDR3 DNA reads TGTGCCAGCAGCTTGAGGGGGTTGGAAGAGACCCAGTACTTC.

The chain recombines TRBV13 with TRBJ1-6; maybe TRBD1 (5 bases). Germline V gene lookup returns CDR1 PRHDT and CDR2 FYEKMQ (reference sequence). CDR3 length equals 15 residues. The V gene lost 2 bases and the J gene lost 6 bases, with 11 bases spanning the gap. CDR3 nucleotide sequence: TGTGCCAGCAGCTTACAAGGGGTGAGTAATTCACCCCTCCACTTT. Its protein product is CASSLQGVSNSPLHF. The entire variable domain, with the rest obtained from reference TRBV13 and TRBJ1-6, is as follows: AAGVIQSPRHLIKEKRETATLKCYPIPRHDTVYWYQQGPGQDPQFLISFYEKMQSDKGSIPDRFSAQQFSDYHSELNMSSLELGDSALYFCASSLQGVSNSPLHFGNGTRLTVT.

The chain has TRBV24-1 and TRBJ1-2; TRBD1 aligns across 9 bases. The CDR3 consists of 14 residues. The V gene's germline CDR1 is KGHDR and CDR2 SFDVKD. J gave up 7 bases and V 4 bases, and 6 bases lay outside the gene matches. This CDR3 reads CATSDSGTGSGYTF. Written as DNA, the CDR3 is TGTGCCACCAGTGACTCCGGGACAGGGAGTGGCTACACCTTC.

DNA for the CDR3: TGTGCCAGCAGCCAAGCTAGCGGGGGCTCCTACGAGCAGTACTTC. Residues: CASSQASGGSYEQYF. This rearrangement joins TRBV3-1 (or the pseudogene TRBV3-2) to TRBJ2-7, with TRBD2 matching over 10 bases. The CDR3 is made up of 15 amino acids. V shed 1 base, J shed 0 bases, and the junction held 0 bases outside the gene matches. Germline CDR1 and CDR2: LGHDT and YNNKEL (reference sequence).

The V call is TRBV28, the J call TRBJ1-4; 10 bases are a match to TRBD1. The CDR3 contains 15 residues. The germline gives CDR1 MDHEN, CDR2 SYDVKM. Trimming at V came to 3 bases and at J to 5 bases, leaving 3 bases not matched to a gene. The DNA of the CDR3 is TGTGCCAGCAGTTTCGGACAGGGGGGAAATGAAAAACTGTTTTTT. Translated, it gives CASSFGQGGNEKLFF.

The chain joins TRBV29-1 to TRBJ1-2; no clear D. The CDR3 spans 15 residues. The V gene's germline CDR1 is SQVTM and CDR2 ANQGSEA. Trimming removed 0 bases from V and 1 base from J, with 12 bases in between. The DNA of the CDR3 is TGCAGCGTTGAAGATTTAACAATTATTAACTATGGCTACACCTTC. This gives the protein CSVEDLTIINYGYTF. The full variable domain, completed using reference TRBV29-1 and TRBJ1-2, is SAVISQKPSRDICQRGTSLTIQCQVDSQVTMMFWYRQQPGQSLTLIATANQGSEATYESGFVIDKFPISRPNLTFSTLTVSNMSPEDSSIYLCSVEDLTIINYGYTFGSGTRLTVV.

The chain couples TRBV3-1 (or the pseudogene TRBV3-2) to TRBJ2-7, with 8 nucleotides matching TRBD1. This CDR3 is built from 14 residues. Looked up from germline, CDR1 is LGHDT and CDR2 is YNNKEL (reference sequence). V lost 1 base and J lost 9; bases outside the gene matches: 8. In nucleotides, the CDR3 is TGTGCCAGCAGCCAAGGGACAGGGAAAATTGGGCAGTACTTC. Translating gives CASSQGTGKIGQYF.

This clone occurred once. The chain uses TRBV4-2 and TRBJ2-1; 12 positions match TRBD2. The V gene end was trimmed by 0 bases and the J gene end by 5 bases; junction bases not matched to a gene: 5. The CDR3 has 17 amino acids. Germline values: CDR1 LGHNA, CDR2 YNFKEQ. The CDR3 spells CASSQETSGGTNNEQFF. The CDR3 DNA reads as TGTGCCAGCAGCCAAGAGACTAGCGGGGGAACAAACAATGAGCAGTTCTTC.

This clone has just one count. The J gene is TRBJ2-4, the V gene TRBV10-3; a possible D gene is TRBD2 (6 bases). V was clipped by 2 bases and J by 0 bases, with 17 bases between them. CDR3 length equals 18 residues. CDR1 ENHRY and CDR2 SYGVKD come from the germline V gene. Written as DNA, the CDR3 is TGTGCCATCAGTGAGCCGACCCGGGCGGGGCTAGCCAAAAACATTCAGTACTTC. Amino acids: CAISEPTRAGLAKNIQYF.

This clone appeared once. The CDR3 loop is CASSTAGGNNQPQHF. The CDR3 coding sequence is TGTGCCAGCTCAACTGCAGGGGGGAATAATCAGCCCCAGCATTTT. The V gene is TRBV18, the J gene TRBJ1-5; 7 nucleotides align to TRBD1. The germline CDR1 and CDR2 sequences are KGHSH and LQKENI. This CDR3 spans 15 amino acids. The V gene end was trimmed by 5 bases and the J gene end by 4 bases; junction bases not matched to a gene: 8.

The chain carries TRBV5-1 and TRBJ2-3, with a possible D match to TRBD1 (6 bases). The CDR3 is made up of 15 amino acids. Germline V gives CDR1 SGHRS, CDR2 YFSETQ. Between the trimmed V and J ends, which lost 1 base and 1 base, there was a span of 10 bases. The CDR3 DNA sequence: TGCGCCAGCAGCTTGAGTCAGGGGCGCACAGATACGCAGTATTTT. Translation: CASSLSQGRTDTQYF.

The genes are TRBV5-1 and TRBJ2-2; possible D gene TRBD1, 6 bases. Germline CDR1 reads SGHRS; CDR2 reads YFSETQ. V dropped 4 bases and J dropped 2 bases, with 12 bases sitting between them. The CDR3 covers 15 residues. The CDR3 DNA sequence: TGCGCCAGCAGCCGGGACAACCTCAACACCGGGGAGCTGTTTTTT. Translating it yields CASSRDNLNTGELFF. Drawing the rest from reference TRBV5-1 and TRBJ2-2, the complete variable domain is KAGVTQTPRYLIKTRGQQVTLSCSPISGHRSVSWYQQTPGQGLQFLFEYFSETQRNKGNFPGRFSGRQFSNSRSEMNVSTLELGDSALYLCASSRDNLNTGELFFGEGSRLTVL.

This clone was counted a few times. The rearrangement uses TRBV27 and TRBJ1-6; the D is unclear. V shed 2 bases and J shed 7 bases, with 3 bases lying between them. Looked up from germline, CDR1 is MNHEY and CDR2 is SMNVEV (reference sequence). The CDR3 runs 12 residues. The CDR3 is CASSLQNSPLHF. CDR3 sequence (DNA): TGTGCCAGCAGTTTACAGAATTCACCCCTCCACTTT.

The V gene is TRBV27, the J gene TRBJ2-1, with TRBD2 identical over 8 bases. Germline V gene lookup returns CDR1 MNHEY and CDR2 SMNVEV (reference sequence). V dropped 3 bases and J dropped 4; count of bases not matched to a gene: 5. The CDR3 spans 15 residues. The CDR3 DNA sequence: TGTGCCAGCAGTTTGACCGGGGGGGCATACAATGAGCAGTTCTTC. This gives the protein CASSLTGGAYNEQFF.

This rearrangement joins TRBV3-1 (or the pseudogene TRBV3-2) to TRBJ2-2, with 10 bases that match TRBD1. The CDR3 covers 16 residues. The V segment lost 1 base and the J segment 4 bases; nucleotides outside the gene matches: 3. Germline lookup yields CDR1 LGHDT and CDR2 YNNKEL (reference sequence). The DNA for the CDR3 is TGTGCCAGCAGCCAAGGACAGGGGGCTAGCACCGGGGAGCTGTTTTTT. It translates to CASSQGQGASTGELFF.

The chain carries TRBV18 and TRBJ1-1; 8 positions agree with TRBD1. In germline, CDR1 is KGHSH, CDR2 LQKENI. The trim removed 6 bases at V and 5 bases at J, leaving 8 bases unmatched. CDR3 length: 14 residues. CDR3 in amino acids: CASSQQGDGTEAFF. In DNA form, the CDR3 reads TGTGCCAGCTCGCAACAGGGGGATGGGACTGAAGCTTTCTTT.

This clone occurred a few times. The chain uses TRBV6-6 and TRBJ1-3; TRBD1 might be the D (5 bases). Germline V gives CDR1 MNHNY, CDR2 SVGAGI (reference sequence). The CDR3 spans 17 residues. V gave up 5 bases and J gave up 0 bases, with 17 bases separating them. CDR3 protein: CASSRYLGGYSGNTIYF. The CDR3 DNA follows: TGTGCCAGCAGTCGCTATCTCGGGGGATACTCTGGAAACACCATATATTTT.

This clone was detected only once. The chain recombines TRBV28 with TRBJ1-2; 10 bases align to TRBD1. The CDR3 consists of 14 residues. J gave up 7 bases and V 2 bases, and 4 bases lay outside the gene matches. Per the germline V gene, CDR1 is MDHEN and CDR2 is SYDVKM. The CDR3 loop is CASSLARDRGGYTF. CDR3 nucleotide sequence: TGTGCCAGCAGTTTAGCGCGGGACAGGGGTGGCTACACCTTC.

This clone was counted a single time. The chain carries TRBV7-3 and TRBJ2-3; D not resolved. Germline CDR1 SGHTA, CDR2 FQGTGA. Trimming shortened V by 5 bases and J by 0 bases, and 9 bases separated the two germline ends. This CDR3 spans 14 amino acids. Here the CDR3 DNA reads TGTGCCAGCAGCCCTACGGTGAGCACAGATACGCAGTATTTT. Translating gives CASSPTVSTDTQYF.

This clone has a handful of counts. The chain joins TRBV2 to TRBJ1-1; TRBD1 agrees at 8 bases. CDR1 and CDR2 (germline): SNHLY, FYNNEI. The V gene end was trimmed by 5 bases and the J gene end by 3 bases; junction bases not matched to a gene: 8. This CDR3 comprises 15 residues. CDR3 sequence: CASSKPQGAHTEAFF. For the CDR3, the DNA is TGTGCCAGCAGTAAACCCCAGGGGGCCCACACTGAAGCTTTCTTT. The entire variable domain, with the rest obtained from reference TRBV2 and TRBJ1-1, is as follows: EPEVTQTPSHQVTQMGQEVILRCVPISNHLYFYWYRQILGQKVEFLVSFYNNEISEKSEIFDDQFSVERPDGSNFTLKIRSTKLEDSAMYFCASSKPQGAHTEAFFGQGTRLTVV.

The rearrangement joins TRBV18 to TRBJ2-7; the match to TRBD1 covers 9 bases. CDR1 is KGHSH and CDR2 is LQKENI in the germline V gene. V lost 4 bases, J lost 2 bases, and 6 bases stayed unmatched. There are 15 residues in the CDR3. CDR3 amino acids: CASSREGQGTYEQYF. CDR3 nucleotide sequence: TGTGCCAGCTCACGGGAAGGACAGGGGACCTACGAGCAGTACTTC.

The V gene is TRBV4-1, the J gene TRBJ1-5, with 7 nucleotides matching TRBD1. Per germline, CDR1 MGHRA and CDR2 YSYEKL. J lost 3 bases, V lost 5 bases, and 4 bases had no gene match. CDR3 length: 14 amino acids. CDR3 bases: TGCGCCAGCAGCTGGGACAGACTCAATCAGCCCCAGCATTTT. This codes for CASSWDRLNQPQHF.

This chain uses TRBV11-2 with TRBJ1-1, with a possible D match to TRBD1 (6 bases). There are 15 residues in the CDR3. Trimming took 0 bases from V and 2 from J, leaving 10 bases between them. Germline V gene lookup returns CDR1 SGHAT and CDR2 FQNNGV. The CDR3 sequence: CASSLELGHNTEAFF. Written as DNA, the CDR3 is TGTGCCAGCAGCTTAGAGTTGGGACATAACACTGAAGCTTTCTTT.

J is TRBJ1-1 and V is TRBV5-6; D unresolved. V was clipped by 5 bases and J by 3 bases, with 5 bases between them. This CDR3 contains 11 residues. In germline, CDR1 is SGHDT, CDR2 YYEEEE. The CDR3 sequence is CASRLDTEAFF. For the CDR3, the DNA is TGTGCCAGCAGATTAGACACTGAAGCTTTCTTT.

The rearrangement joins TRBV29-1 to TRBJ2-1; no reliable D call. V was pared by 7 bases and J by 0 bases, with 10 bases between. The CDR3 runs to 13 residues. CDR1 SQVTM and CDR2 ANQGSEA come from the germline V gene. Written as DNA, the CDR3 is TGCAGCGCCCAGGTCAGCTCCTACAATGAGCAGTTCTTC. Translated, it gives CSAQVSSYNEQFF.

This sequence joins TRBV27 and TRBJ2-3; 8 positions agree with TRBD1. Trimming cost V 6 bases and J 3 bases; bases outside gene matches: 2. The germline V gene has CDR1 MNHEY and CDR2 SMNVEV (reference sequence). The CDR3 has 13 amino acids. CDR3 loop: CASRRQGTDTQYF. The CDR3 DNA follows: TGTGCCAGCAGGCGACAGGGGACAGATACGCAGTATTTT.

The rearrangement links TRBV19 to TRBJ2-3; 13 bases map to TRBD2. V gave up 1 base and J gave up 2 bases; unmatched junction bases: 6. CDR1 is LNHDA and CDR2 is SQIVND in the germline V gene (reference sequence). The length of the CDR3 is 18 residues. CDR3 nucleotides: TGTGCCAGTAGTATAGTAGGAGGACTAGCGGGGGCCACAGATACGCAGTATTTT. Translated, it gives CASSIVGGLAGATDTQYF.

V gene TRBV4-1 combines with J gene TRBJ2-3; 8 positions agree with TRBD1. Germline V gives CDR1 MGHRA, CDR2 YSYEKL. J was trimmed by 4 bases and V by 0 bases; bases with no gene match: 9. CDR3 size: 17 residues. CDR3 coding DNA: TGCGCCAGCAGCCAAGAATCTCGACAGGGGATCCCAGATACGCAGTATTTT. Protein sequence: CASSQESRQGIPDTQYF.

The CDR3 DNA reads TGCGCCAGCAGCTTGGGCGTTAACACCGGGGAGCTGTTTTTT. Residues: CASSLGVNTGELFF. The chain couples TRBV5-1 to TRBJ2-2; D not resolved. Trimming removed 0 bases from V and 2 bases from J, with 5 bases in between. Per germline, CDR1 SGHRS and CDR2 YFSETQ. There are 14 residues in the CDR3.

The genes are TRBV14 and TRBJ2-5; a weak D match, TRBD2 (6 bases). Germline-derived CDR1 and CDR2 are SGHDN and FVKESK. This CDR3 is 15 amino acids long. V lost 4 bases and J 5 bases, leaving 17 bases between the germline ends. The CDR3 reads CASSPRRAGRETQYF. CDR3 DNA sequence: TGTGCCAGCAGCCCTCGTAGAGCAGGGAGGGAGACCCAGTACTTC.

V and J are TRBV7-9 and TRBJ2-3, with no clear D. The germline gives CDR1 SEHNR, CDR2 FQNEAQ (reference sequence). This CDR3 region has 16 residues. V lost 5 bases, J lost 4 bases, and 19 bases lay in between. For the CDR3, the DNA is TGTGCCAGCAGCCCCGGGTCCTCACCCCGGGCAGATACGCAGTATTTT. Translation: CASSPGSSPRADTQYF.